The T cell receptor beta chain described here comes from a study of Ad26.COV2.S vaccination and SARS-CoV-2 variants. Across the whole study: Donor allocation was to the COV1001 Ad26.COV2.S trial arm.

In the case of this clone: Its antigen is still unknown.

Treatment of the sample: 15 to 20 received Ad26.COV2.S at low or high dose, single or two shots; roughly 5 received placebo; per-sample allocation not given. The investigators took samples on day 63 after the first vaccine or placebo injection. Donor was an adult aged 18-55 years in Boston. Germline-derived CDR1 and CDR2 are MNHEY and SVGAGI. Trimming removed 2 bases from V and 3 bases from J, with 11 bases in between. This CDR3 spans 15 amino acids. Notes on the study in general: CD8+ and CD4+ T cells specific for spike reportedly responded with substantial breadth after vaccination.

Generated by immunoSEQ multiplex PCR, the TCRdb table keeps only in-frame clones and is missing some. The table shows hundreds of thousands of clones, with roughly nine tenths occurring only once. J is TRBJ2-1 and V is TRBV6-5; D gene ambiguous. This receptor was obtained from a person aged 18-60 years who received the Ad26.COV2.S COVID-19 vaccine or a placebo. The source was peripheral blood, collected in a trial of Ad26.COV2.S vaccine versus placebo. The DNA for the CDR3 is TGTGCCAGCAGTTACAATCAGGATAACTACAATGAGCAGTTCTTC. It encodes CASSYNQDNYNEQFF.